Listed below are T cell receptor beta chains from one sample, sequenced in a study of T cell responses to AZD1222 COVID-19 vaccine. The data were produced by immunoSEQ multiplex PCR, yet TCRdb's version contains in-frame clones alone and is incomplete. This table has 150,000 to 200,000 clones, roughly nine tenths appearing once. The sequences come from peripheral blood, collected 28 days after the second AZD1222 dose. Receptors originate from an adult who received the AZD1222 COVID-19 vaccine. The CDR3 runs from the conserved cysteine through the conserved F or W. D genes are given only for firm matches. Not every row has a clone size; where given, it reads once, few, many or a size class.

v_call	clone_size	j_call	d_call	cdr3_aa	cdr3_nt
TRBV7-7	.	TRBJ2-2	.	CASNHPPSPNTGELFF	TGTGCTAGCAACCATCCACCTTCCCCGAACACCGGGGAGCTGTTTTTT
TRBV6-6	.	TRBJ1-4	.	CASGQGGPNEKLFF	TGTGCCAGCGGGCAGGGTGGGCCTAATGAAAAACTGTTTTTT
TRBV24-1	few	TRBJ1-1	TRBD1	CATSDLRGDRAPGAFF	TGTGCCACCAGTGATTTAAGGGGAGACAGGGCACCTGGAGCTTTCTTT
TRBV30	.	TRBJ2-1	TRBD2	CAWSGGAGASEQFF	TGTGCCTGGAGCGGGGGGGCGGGCGCCTCTGAGCAGTTCTTC
TRBV7-2	.	TRBJ2-1	TRBD2	CASTLAGGTYNEQFF	TGTGCCAGCACTTTAGCGGGGGGCACCTACAATGAGCAGTTCTTC
TRBV5-1	.	TRBJ1-1	TRBD1	CASSLVFRGRGEAEAFF	TGCGCCAGCAGCTTGGTGTTTAGGGGCAGGGGGGAGGCTGAAGCTTTCTTT
TRBV7-6	.	TRBJ1-6	TRBD1	CASSLAGQGLNSPLHF	TGTGCCAGCAGCTTAGCCGGACAGGGGTTAAATTCACCCCTCCACTTT
TRBV6-5	.	TRBJ2-7	TRBD1	CASSYGGQGSYEQYF	TGTGCCAGCAGTTACGGGGGACAGGGCTCCTACGAGCAGTACTTC
TRBV11-3	.	TRBJ2-1	TRBD2	CASSPGGSGRGQFF	TGTGCCAGCAGCCCTGGGGGTAGCGGGAGGGGGCAGTTCTTC
TRBV9	.	TRBJ1-3	.	CASSPPTFGTSGNTIYF	TGTGCCAGCAGCCCACCCACGTTCGGGACGTCTGGAAACACCATATATTTT
TRBV7-8	.	TRBJ1-1	.	CASSLGDGLTAEAFF	TGTGCCAGCAGCTTAGGGGACGGTCTGACGGCTGAAGCTTTCTTT
TRBV27	.	TRBJ2-3	.	CASSSGPIIGFTQYF	TGTGCCAGCAGTTCTGGACCGATTATAGGGTTTACGCAGTATTTT
TRBV19	few	TRBJ1-1	TRBD1	CASSSDRGNTEAFF	TGTGCCAGTAGTAGCGACAGGGGGAACACTGAAGCTTTCTTT
TRBV2	.	TRBJ1-5	TRBD1	CASSSIGQGLLGNQPQHF	TGTGCCAGCAGTAGTATCGGACAGGGGCTTTTGGGCAATCAGCCCCAGCATTTT
TRBV20-1	.	TRBJ2-1	.	CSASGSVGGNEQFF	TGCAGTGCTAGTGGTTCCGTTGGGGGAAATGAGCAGTTCTTC
TRBV5-6	.	TRBJ2-5	.	CASGSLETQYF	TGTGCCAGCGGGAGTCTGGAGACCCAGTACTTC
TRBV7-9	.	TRBJ2-7	.	CASTLRDGGSYEQYF	TGTGCCAGCACCCTCCGGGACGGGGGATCCTACGAGCAGTACTTC
TRBV6-4	once	TRBJ1-1	.	CASSRLGGVNTEAFF	TGTGCCAGCAGCCGCTTAGGAGGGGTGAACACTGAAGCTTTCTTT
TRBV19	.	TRBJ1-5	TRBD1	CASGGTGSISNQPQHF	TGTGCCAGTGGGGGGACAGGATCTATTAGCAATCAGCCCCAGCATTTT
TRBV30	.	TRBJ1-5	.	CAWSGGQNLEPQHF	TGTGCCTGGAGTGGAGGCCAGAACTTAGAACCCCAGCATTTT
TRBV28	.	TRBJ2-2	.	CASRLQGPGELFF	TGTGCCAGCAGACTACAGGGACCCGGGGAGCTGTTTTTT
TRBV5-8	.	TRBJ1-6	.	CASSFQGDNSPLHF	TGTGCCAGCAGCTTTCAGGGTGACAATTCACCCCTCCACTTT
TRBV6-5	.	TRBJ2-3	.	CASSYVRADTQYF	TGTGCCAGCAGTTACGTGAGGGCAGATACGCAGTATTTT
TRBV4-1	.	TRBJ2-7	TRBD2	CATSPSGIGSYEQYF	TGCGCCACCTCCCCTAGCGGGATTGGGTCCTACGAGCAGTACTTC
TRBV28	.	TRBJ2-1	TRBD2	CASSPGLAGRNEQFF	TGTGCCAGCAGTCCGGGACTAGCAGGGCGCAATGAGCAGTTCTTC
TRBV6-5	.	TRBJ2-7	.	CASLGGLRTHYEQYF	TGTGCCAGCCTCGGAGGGCTGAGAACCCACTACGAGCAGTACTTC
TRBV5-1	.	TRBJ2-5	TRBD1	CASRDDRGLVTQYF	TGCGCCAGCAGGGACGACAGGGGGCTGGTGACCCAGTACTTC
TRBV4-3	.	TRBJ1-3	TRBD1	CASSQDVGGQTGNTIYF	TGCGCCAGCAGCCAAGATGTGGGGGGACAGACTGGAAACACCATATATTTT
TRBV7-8	once	TRBJ2-7	TRBD2	CASSLGPSGAGRYEQYF	TGTGCCAGCAGCTTGGGGCCTAGCGGGGCTGGTAGGTACGAGCAGTACTTC
TRBV19	.	TRBJ1-1	.	CASSPYTTGNTEAFF	TGTGCCAGTAGCCCTTACACTACAGGGAACACTGAAGCTTTCTTT
TRBV3-1/TRBV3-2	.	TRBJ1-2	.	CASSQQGSSGYTF	TGTGCCAGCAGCCAACAGGGAAGTAGTGGCTACACCTTC
TRBV19	.	TRBJ1-2	.	CASSPQATLNYGYTF	TGTGCCAGTAGTCCCCAAGCCACGTTAAACTATGGCTACACCTTC
TRBV7-2	.	TRBJ2-1	.	CASSLGTGNHEQFF	TGTGCCAGCAGCTTAGGCACAGGCAACCATGAGCAGTTCTTC
TRBV6-1	.	TRBJ1-5	TRBD1	CASSDDREFSRPQHF	TGTGCCAGCAGTGATGACAGGGAATTCTCCCGGCCCCAGCATTTT
TRBV28	.	TRBJ2-5	TRBD2	CASSALVLGLAAQETQYF	TGTGCCAGCAGTGCGCTGGTTTTGGGACTAGCGGCACAAGAGACCCAGTACTTC
TRBV6-4	.	TRBJ2-1	TRBD2	CASSDRTSGGAYNEQFF	TGTGCCAGCAGTGACAGGACTAGCGGGGGGGCCTACAATGAGCAGTTCTTC
TRBV7-9	.	TRBJ2-1	TRBD2	CAIPTSGVSYNEQFF	TGTGCCATCCCGACTAGCGGGGTCTCCTACAATGAGCAGTTCTTC
TRBV28	once	TRBJ2-1	.	CASSLSWGLVDNNEQFF	TGTGCCAGCAGTTTATCCTGGGGGCTAGTGGATAACAATGAGCAGTTCTTC
TRBV6-6	.	TRBJ2-3	TRBD2	CASRLAGGPTDTQYF	TGTGCCAGCAGATTAGCGGGCGGGCCCACAGATACGCAGTATTTT
TRBV7-9	.	TRBJ1-2	.	CASSQGTNYGYTF	TGTGCCAGCAGCCAGGGGACTAACTATGGCTACACCTTC
TRBV12-2	.	TRBJ1-1	.	CASRPRRGSDYTEAFF	TGTGCAAGTCGCCCCCGTCGGGGGTCGGACTACACTGAAGCTTTCTTT
TRBV4-2	.	TRBJ1-2	.	CASSQGGIPERGYTF	TGTGCCAGCAGCCAGGGTGGGATCCCGGAGCGTGGCTACACCTTC
TRBV6-6	.	TRBJ2-5	.	CASSDRSGWGETQYF	TGTGCCAGCAGTGACCGGAGTGGTTGGGGAGAGACCCAGTACTTC
TRBV10-3	once	TRBJ2-3	.	CASYPDGENTDTQYF	TGTGCCTCTTACCCGGACGGTGAGAACACAGATACGCAGTATTTT
TRBV5-1	.	TRBJ1-3	.	CASSLSSGNTIYF	TGCGCCAGCAGCTTGAGCTCTGGAAACACCATATATTTT
TRBV7-3	.	TRBJ1-1	.	CASSSTGTSDTEAFF	TGTGCCAGCAGCTCTACAGGGACGTCTGACACTGAAGCTTTCTTT
TRBV7-8	once	TRBJ2-7	TRBD1	CASRLGQGGDEQYF	TGTGCCAGCAGACTCGGACAGGGGGGAGACGAGCAGTACTTC
TRBV11-2	.	TRBJ1-3	.	CASSLRQANTIYF	TGTGCCAGCAGCCTGCGGCAGGCCAACACCATATATTTT
TRBV19	.	TRBJ2-7	TRBD1	CASSIGDRGEQYF	TGTGCCAGTAGTATAGGGGACAGGGGCGAGCAGTACTTC